Listed here are 22 T cell receptor beta chains from one sample, sequenced in a study of T-cell reconstitution after alpha-beta-depleted transplantation in children. Preparation of the TCRbeta library used unique molecular identifiers. MiXCR, applied by TCRdb to the PCR reads, yields one record per CDR3 protein. The profile shows roughly 180,000 distinct CDR3 sequences, roughly 11% of them singletons. The sequenced sample was PBMCs, obtained before TCRalphabeta/CD19-depleted stem cell transplant. These receptors were obtained from a boy aged 2 to 9 with acute myeloid leukemia, due to receive a stem cell transplant.

At least ten counts were recorded for this clonotype. The chain combines TRBV20-1 with TRBJ2-4; 10 bases match TRBD2. Germline assignment: CDR1 DFQATT and CDR2 SNEGSKA (reference sequence). V lost 0 bases to trimming and J lost 0 bases; unmatched junction nucleotides: 11. The CDR3 consists of 19 residues. The CDR3 nucleotides are TGCAGTGCTAGAGACCCGACATCTACTAGCGGGGAAGCCAAAAACATTCAGTACTTC. The encoded protein is CSARDPTSTSGEAKNIQYF.

This clonotype was detected many times. V usage is TRBV20-1 and J usage is TRBJ2-2; D is undetermined. Germline CDR1 and CDR2: DFQATT and SNEGSKA (reference sequence). V was cut by 0 bases and J by 6 bases, with 17 bases left in between. This CDR3 region has 16 residues. The CDR3 DNA is TGCAGTGCTAGAGATCCATACATTAGAGGAGCCGGGGAGCTGTTTTTT. Translating it yields CSARDPYIRGAGELFF.

This clonotype was seen repeatedly, ten times or more. The chain uses TRBV9 and TRBJ1-2; D is unclear. CDR3 length equals 16 residues. In germline, CDR1 is SGDLS, CDR2 YYNGEE. V lost 0 bases and J 9 bases, leaving 21 bases between the germline ends. In nucleotides, the CDR3 is TGTGCCAGCAGCGTAGAGGCGGTAGGCAGCGGGCTTAGCTACACCTTC. It is translated as CASSVEAVGSGLSYTF.

In its sample, this clonotype was seen many times. The genes are TRBV20-1 and TRBJ2-2, with a tentative D call TRBD1 (6 bases). The CDR3 is 15 residues long. The V gene's germline CDR1 is DFQATT and CDR2 SNEGSKA (reference sequence). Trimming cost V 3 bases and J 4 bases, with 15 bases left between them. Here the CDR3 reads CSASPGQYGTGELFF. In DNA, the CDR3 is TGCAGTGCTAGTCCCGGACAGTACGGCACCGGGGAGCTGTTTTTT.

This clonotype was picked up many times. The rearrangement joins TRBV18 to TRBJ2-2; D possibly corresponds to TRBD1 (6 bases). V lost 8 bases and J 4 bases, leaving 23 bases between the germline ends. The CDR3 runs 17 residues. Germline loops: CDR1 KGHSH, CDR2 LQKENI. The CDR3 sequence: CASTYNPGQIFTGELFF. DNA of the CDR3: TGTGCCAGCACGTATAATCCGGGACAAATTTTCACCGGGGAGCTGTTTTTT.

This clonotype was seen ten or more times. The gene calls are TRBV27 and TRBJ1-6; tentatively, D is TRBD1 (5 bases). This CDR3 contains 13 residues. The V end was cut by 5 bases, the J end by 9 bases, with 11 bases between. Germline loops: CDR1 MNHEY, CDR2 SMNVEV (reference sequence). CDR3 loop: CASSRGVRSPLHF. The DNA for the CDR3 is TGTGCCAGCAGTCGAGGGGTTCGTTCACCCCTCCACTTT.

This clonotype occurred many times. V usage is TRBV12-3 or TRBV12-4 and J usage is TRBJ1-4; 7 bases are shared with TRBD1. The V segment lost 7 bases and the J segment 4 bases; nucleotides outside the gene matches: 6. The CDR3 is 14 amino acids. CDR3 region: CASTRQGFNEKLFF. CDR3 DNA: TGTGCCAGCACTCGACAGGGTTTTAATGAAAAACTGTTTTTT.

In this sample, this clonotype turned up many times. V and J are TRBV20-1 and TRBJ2-5; a weak D match, TRBD1 (5 bases). This CDR3 comprises 12 residues. V was clipped by 6 bases and J by 1 base, with 9 bases between them. Per germline, CDR1 DFQATT and CDR2 SNEGSKA (reference sequence). This chain's CDR3 is CSANRFQETQYF. The CDR3 DNA reads TGCAGTGCAAACAGGTTCCAAGAGACCCAGTACTTC.

This clonotype was counted ten times or more. The V gene is TRBV7-2, the J gene TRBJ2-1; D not resolved. Germline V gene data show CDR1 as SGHTA and CDR2 as FQGNSA. V lost 2 bases to trimming and J lost 0 bases, with 11 bases between them. This CDR3 is 16 amino acids long. The CDR3 here is CASSLKAGFSYNEQFF. The CDR3 DNA sequence: TGTGCCAGCAGCTTAAAGGCCGGCTTCTCCTACAATGAGCAGTTCTTC. Drawing the rest from reference TRBV7-2 and TRBJ2-1, the complete variable domain is GAGVSQSPSNKVTEKGKDVELRCDPISGHTALYWYRQSLGQGLEFLIYFQGNSAPDKSGLPSDRFSAERTGGSVSTLTIQRTQQEDSAVYLCASSLKAGFSYNEQFFGPGTRLTVL.

This clonotype was seen at least ten times. The chain employs TRBV27 and TRBJ1-5; the D gene is possibly TRBD1 (6 bases). Trimming took 1 base from V and 7 from J, leaving 11 bases between them. The CDR3 length is 14 residues. Germline CDR1 reads MNHEY; CDR2 reads SMNVEV (reference sequence). CDR3 in DNA: TGTGCCAGCAGTTTATTTGGAGGGGGGCAGCCCCAGCATTTT. Residues: CASSLFGGGQPQHF.

This clonotype appeared many times. V is TRBV6-5 and J is TRBJ2-3; possibly TRBD2 for D (5 bases). The ends were cut back, 0 bases at V and 2 bases at J, with 9 bases in the middle. Germline CDR1 reads MNHEY; CDR2 reads SVGAGI. This CDR3 region has 15 residues. The CDR3, as DNA: TGTGCCAGCAGTTACTCGAGGGAGTCCACAGATACGCAGTATTTT. This translates into CASSYSRESTDTQYF.

Many counts were recorded for this clonotype. The genes are TRBV5-1 and TRBJ1-2; D unresolved. Per the germline V gene, CDR1 is SGHRS and CDR2 is YFSETQ. Trimming stripped 0 bases from V and 2 bases from J, with 20 bases between. This CDR3 has 18 residues. The CDR3 bases are TGCGCCAGCAGCTTGGGGGCCCTAGGAGGCGGATCGAACTATGGCTACACCTTC. This sequence encodes CASSLGALGGGSNYGYTF.

This clonotype was seen repeatedly, ten times or more. V gene TRBV5-1 combines with J gene TRBJ2-1; 9 nucleotides agree with TRBD2. CDR1 is SGHRS, CDR2 YFSETQ, per germline. Unmatched junction bases numbered 2, after V lost 4 bases and J lost 3 bases. CDR3 length: 14 residues. The DNA of the CDR3 is TGCGCCAGCAGCGAGCGGGAGGACTACAATGAGCAGTTCTTC. Amino acids: CASSEREDYNEQFF.

Ten or more counts support this clonotype. The chain recombines TRBV28 with TRBJ1-5; D call uncertain. CDR3 size: 12 residues. V lost 0 bases to trimming and J lost 9 bases, with 6 bases between them. Per germline, CDR1 MDHEN and CDR2 SYDVKM. CDR3 nucleotides: TGTGCCAGCAGTTTATGGGCCAGGCCCCAGCATTTT. The encoded protein is CASSLWARPQHF.

This clonotype was observed many times. V and J are TRBV27 and TRBJ2-5, with TRBD2 as a possible D gene (5 bases). This CDR3 has 14 amino acids. The germline V gene has CDR1 MNHEY and CDR2 SMNVEV (reference sequence). Trimming removed 6 bases from V and 5 bases from J, with 16 bases in between. The CDR3: CASSPTPRGETQYF. As DNA, the CDR3 is TGTGCCAGCAGCCCGACCCCCCGAGGGGAGACCCAGTACTTC.

The V gene is TRBV28, the J gene TRBJ2-3; D gene ambiguous. From germline, CDR1 is MDHEN and CDR2 SYDVKM. The CDR3 covers 12 residues. The V end lost 5 bases, the J end lost 7 bases, and 10 bases lay between the germline ends. The CDR3 spells CASSPPIHTQYF. The CDR3 DNA reads as TGTGCCAGCAGTCCCCCTATCCATACGCAGTATTTT.

This clonotype showed up many times. This rearrangement joins TRBV12-3 or TRBV12-4 to TRBJ1-1, with D perhaps TRBD1 (5 bases). The CDR3 covers 16 residues. V lost 5 bases and J 0 bases, leaving 16 bases between the germline ends. The chain's CDR3 is CASSPNRATVNTEAFF. As DNA, the CDR3 is TGTGCCAGCAGTCCGAATAGGGCGACAGTGAACACTGAAGCTTTCTTT.

This clonotype has a count of ten or more. The CDR3 loop reads CASSSDGGVNQPQHF. Written as DNA, the CDR3 is TGTGCCAGCAGCTCGGATGGAGGGGTCAATCAGCCCCAGCATTTT. V usage is TRBV5-6 and J usage is TRBJ1-5; maybe TRBD1 (5 bases). The CDR3 is 15 residues long. Trimming took 3 bases from V and 3 from J, leaving 13 bases between them. Germline assignment: CDR1 SGHDT and CDR2 YYEEEE.

This clonotype was seen at least ten times. The chain joins TRBV11-3 to TRBJ2-1; D gene uncertain. The germline V gene has CDR1 SGHNT and CDR2 YENEEA. This CDR3 is built from 14 residues. Trimming took 5 bases from V and 7 from J, leaving 15 bases between them. The CDR3: CASSLRAMGNEQFF. Written as DNA, the CDR3 is TGTGCCAGCAGCCTCCGGGCGATGGGTAATGAGCAGTTCTTC. Full variable domain (remainder filled in from reference TRBV11-3 and TRBJ2-1): EAGVVQSPRYKIIEKKQPVAFWCNPISGHNTLYWYLQNLGQGPELLIRYENEEAVDDSQLPKDRFSAERLKGVDSTLKIQPAELGDSAVYLCASSLRAMGNEQFFGPGTRLTVL.

The rearrangement joins TRBV11-1 to TRBJ2-6; D is undetermined. V shed 5 bases and J shed 0 bases, with 17 bases lying between them. The CDR3 runs 18 residues. Per germline, CDR1 SGHAT and CDR2 FQDESV (reference sequence). The CDR3 DNA reads TGTGCCAGCAGCAGTTCCAGGTTTGCCCTCTCTGGGGCCAACGTCCTGACTTTC. Translating gives CASSSSRFALSGANVLTF.

This clonotype came up many times. The chain uses TRBV28 and TRBJ2-1; TRBD2 matches 12 bases. Germline V gene data show CDR1 as MDHEN and CDR2 as SYDVKM. J lost 9 bases, V lost 6 bases, and 9 bases had no gene match. The CDR3 loop spans 15 amino acids. The CDR3 DNA is TGTGCCAGCAGACGACTAGCGGGAGATTCATTTGAGCAGTTCTTC. Translated, it gives CASRRLAGDSFEQFF.

At least ten counts were recorded for this clonotype. The chain joins TRBV7-8 to TRBJ1-2; D unclear. This CDR3 is built from 14 residues. V was cut by 2 bases and J by 1 base, with 8 bases left in between. Per germline, CDR1 SGHVS and CDR2 FQNEAQ. CDR3 sequence: CASSLLTDNYGYTF. The CDR3 nucleotides are TGTGCCAGCAGCTTATTAACGGATAACTATGGCTACACCTTC.